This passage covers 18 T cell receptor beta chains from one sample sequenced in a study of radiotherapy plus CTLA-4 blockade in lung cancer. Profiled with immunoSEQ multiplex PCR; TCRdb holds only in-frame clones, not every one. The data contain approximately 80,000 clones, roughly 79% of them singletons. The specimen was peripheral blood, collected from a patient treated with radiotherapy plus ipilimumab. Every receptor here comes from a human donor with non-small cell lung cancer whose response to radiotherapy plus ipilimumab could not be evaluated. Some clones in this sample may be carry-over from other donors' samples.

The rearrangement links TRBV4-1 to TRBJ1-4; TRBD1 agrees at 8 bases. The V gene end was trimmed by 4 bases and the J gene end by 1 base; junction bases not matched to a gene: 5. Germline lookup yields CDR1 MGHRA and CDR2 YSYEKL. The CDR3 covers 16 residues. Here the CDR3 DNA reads TGCGCCAGCAGCCTCGGACAGGGCGTAACTAATGAAAAACTGTTTTTT. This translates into CASSLGQGVTNEKLFF.

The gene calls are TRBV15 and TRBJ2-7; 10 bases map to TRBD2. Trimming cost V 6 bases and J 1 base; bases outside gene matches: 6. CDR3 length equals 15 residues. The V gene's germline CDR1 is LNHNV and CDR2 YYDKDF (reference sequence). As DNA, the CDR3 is TGTGCCACCAGTTACCTAGCGGGGGCGTCCTACGAGCAGTACTTC. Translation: CATSYLAGASYEQYF.

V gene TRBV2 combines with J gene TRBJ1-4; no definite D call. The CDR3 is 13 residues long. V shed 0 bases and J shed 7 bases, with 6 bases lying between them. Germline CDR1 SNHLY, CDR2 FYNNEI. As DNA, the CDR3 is TGTGCCAGCAGTGAAGCAGGAGGTGAAAAACTGTTTTTT. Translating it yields CASSEAGGEKLFF.

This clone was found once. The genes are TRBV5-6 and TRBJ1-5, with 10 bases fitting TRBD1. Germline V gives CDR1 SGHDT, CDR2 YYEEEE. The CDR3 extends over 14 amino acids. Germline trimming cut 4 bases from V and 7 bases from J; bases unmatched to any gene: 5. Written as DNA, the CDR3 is TGTGCCAGCAGCCTGGACAGGGGGAACCAGCCCCAGCATTTT. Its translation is CASSLDRGNQPQHF.

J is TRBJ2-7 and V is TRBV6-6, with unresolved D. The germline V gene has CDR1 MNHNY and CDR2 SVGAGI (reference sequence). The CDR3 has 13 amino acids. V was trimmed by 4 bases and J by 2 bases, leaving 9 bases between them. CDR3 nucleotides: TGTGCCAGCAGTTCCGGGTCGCCCTACGAGCAGTACTTC. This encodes CASSSGSPYEQYF.

DNA of the CDR3: TGTGCCAGCAGCCTGGCGGGGGGGGATGAAAAACTGTTTTTT. Translating gives CASSLAGGDEKLFF. The chain couples TRBV7-8 to TRBJ1-4, with D tentatively TRBD1 (5 bases). V lost 5 bases and J lost 6, with 13 bases in between. Germline V lookup: CDR1 SGHVS, CDR2 FQNEAQ. The CDR3 is 14 amino acids.

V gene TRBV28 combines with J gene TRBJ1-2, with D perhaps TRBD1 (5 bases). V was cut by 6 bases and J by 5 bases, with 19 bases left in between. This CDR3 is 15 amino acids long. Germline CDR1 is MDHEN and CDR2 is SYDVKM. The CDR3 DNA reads TGTGCCAGCAGCCCCGGGGGTCAGGGAAGATATGGCTACACCTTC. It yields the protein CASSPGGQGRYGYTF.

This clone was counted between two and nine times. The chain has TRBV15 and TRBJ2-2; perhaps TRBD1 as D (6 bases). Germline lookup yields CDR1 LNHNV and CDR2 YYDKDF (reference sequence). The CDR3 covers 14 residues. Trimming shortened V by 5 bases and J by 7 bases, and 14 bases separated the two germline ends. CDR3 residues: CATSFRQGGGELFF. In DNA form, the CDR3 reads TGTGCCACCAGCTTCCGACAAGGGGGCGGGGAGCTGTTTTTT.

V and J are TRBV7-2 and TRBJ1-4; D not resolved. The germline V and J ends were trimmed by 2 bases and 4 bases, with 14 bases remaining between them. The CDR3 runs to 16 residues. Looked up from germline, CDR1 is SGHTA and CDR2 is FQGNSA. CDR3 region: CASSLRQAAFNEKLFF. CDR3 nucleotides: TGTGCCAGCAGCTTAAGGCAGGCCGCTTTTAATGAAAAACTGTTTTTT.

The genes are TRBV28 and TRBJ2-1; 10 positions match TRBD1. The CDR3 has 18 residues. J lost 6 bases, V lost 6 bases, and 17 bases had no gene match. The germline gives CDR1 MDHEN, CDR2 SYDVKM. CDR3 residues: CASRSIGTGDGDTNEQFF. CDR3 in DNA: TGTGCCAGCAGGTCCATTGGGACAGGGGATGGGGATACCAATGAGCAGTTCTTC.

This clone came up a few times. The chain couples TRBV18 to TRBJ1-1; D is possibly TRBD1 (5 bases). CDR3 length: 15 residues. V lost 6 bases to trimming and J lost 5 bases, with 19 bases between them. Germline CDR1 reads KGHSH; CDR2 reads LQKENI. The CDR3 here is CASSSPGTRATEAFF. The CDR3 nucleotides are TGTGCCAGCTCCTCCCCGGGGACTAGGGCGACTGAAGCTTTCTTT.

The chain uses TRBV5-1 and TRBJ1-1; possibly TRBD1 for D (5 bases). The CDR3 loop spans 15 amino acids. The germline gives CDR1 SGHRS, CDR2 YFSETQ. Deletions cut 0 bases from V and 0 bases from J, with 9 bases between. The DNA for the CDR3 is TGCGCCAGCAGCTTGGGACAGAATATGAACACTGAAGCTTTCTTT. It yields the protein CASSLGQNMNTEAFF.

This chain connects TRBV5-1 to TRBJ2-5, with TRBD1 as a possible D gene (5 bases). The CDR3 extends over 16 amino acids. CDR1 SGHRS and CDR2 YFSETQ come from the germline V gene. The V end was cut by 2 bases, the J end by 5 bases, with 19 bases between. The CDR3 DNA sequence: TGCGCCAGCAGCTTCCTTGGGCAGGGCGACTCGGAGACCCAGTACTTC. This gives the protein CASSFLGQGDSETQYF.

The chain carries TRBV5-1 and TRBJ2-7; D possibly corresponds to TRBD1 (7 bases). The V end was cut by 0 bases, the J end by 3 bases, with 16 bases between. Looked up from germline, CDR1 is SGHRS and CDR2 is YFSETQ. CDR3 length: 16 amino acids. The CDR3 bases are TGCGCCAGCAGCTTGGGAGTGCGGGGACAGATCTACGAGCAGTACTTC. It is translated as CASSLGVRGQIYEQYF. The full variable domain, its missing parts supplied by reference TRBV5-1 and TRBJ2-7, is KAGVTQTPRYLIKTRGQQVTLSCSPISGHRSVSWYQQTPGQGLQFLFEYFSETQRNKGNFPGRFSGRQFSNSRSEMNVSTLELGDSALYLCASSLGVRGQIYEQYFGPGTRLTVT.

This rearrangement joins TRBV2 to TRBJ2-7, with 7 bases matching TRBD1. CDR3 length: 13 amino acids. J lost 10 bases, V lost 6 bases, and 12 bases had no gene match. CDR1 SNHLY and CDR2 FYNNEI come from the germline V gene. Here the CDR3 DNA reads TGTGCCAGCAGCCGGGACAGCGTTCCGGGACAGTACTTC. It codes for CASSRDSVPGQYF.

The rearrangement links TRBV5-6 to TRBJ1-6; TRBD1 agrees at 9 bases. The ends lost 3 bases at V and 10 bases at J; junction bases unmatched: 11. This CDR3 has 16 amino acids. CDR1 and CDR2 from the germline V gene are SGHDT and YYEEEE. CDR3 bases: TGTGCCAGCAGCTGGGGACAGGGTTTGTACGGATCACCCCTCCACTTT. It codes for CASSWGQGLYGSPLHF.

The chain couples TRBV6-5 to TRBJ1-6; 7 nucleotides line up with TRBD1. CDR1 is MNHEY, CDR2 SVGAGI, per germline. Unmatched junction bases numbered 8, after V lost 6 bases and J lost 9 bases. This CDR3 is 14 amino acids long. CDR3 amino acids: CASRPRDRASPLHF. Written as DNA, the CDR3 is TGTGCCAGCAGGCCCCGGGACAGAGCTTCACCCCTCCACTTT.

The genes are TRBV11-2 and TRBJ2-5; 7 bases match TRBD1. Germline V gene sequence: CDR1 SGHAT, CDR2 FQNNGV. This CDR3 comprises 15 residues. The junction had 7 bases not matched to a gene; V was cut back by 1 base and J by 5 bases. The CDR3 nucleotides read TGTGCCAGCAGCTTAGTCGTAGGGGGCAGGGAGACCCAGTACTTC. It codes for CASSLVVGGRETQYF.